What follows are 26 T cell receptor beta chains derived from one specimen sequenced in a study of long-term antiretroviral therapy in people with HIV. The immunoSEQ assay was v3.0, run at survey level. The table came from immunoSEQ multiplex PCR; TCRdb's copy has only in-frame clones and leaves some out. The table has roughly 23,000 clones, roughly 82% seen once. Source: unsorted PBMCs, taken 0.1 years before starting antiretroviral therapy. These receptors came from a young man with HIV.

The V and J genes are TRBV19 and TRBJ1-4, with D perhaps TRBD1 (5 bases). This CDR3 is built from 15 residues. Trimming cost V 3 bases and J 5 bases, with 13 bases left between them. CDR1 and CDR2 from the germline V gene are LNHDA and SQIVND (reference sequence). CDR3 protein: CASSISGTSNEKLFF. CDR3 coding DNA: TGTGCCAGTAGTATCAGCGGGACCTCGAATGAAAAACTGTTTTTT.

The rearrangement uses TRBV27 and TRBJ1-5; no reliable D call. This CDR3 is 13 amino acids long. V dropped 0 bases and J dropped 7 bases, with 7 bases sitting between them. The germline CDR1 and CDR2 sequences are MNHEY and SMNVEV (reference sequence). CDR3 DNA: TGTGCCAGCAGTTTATCCCCCGGGCAGCCCCAGCATTTT. Translating gives CASSLSPGQPQHF.

V gene TRBV2 combines with J gene TRBJ2-7; 9 positions agree with TRBD1. The CDR3 extends over 17 amino acids. V shed 3 bases, J shed 0 bases, and the junction held 9 bases outside the gene matches. Germline V gene sequence: CDR1 SNHLY, CDR2 FYNNEI. DNA of the CDR3: TGTGCCAGCAGTGACTTAAGCCTGACAGGGGGCTCCTACGAGCAGTACTTC. Protein sequence: CASSDLSLTGGSYEQYF.

The chain combines TRBV28 with TRBJ1-1; D not certain. With 6 bases removed from V and 0 bases from J, the gap between germline ends came to 11 bases. Looked up from germline, CDR1 is MDHEN and CDR2 is SYDVKM. The CDR3 is made up of 14 amino acids. DNA for the CDR3: TGTGCCAGCAGACCAGGCCGCCTGAACACTGAAGCTTTCTTT. Amino acids: CASRPGRLNTEAFF.

This clone was recorded once. For the CDR3, the DNA is TGTGCCAGCTTATTGGGGGATAGCAATCAGCCCCAGCATTTT. Its translation is CASLLGDSNQPQHF. The rearrangement links TRBV28 to TRBJ1-5; possibly TRBD1 for D (5 bases). The CDR3 is 14 residues long. Trimming took 8 bases from V and 0 from J, leaving 11 bases between them. The germline gives CDR1 MDHEN, CDR2 SYDVKM. Filled out from reference TRBV28 and TRBJ1-5, the complete variable domain reads DVKVTQSSRYLVKRTGEKVFLECVQDMDHENMFWYRQDPGLGLRLIYFSYDVKMKEKGDIPEGYSVSREKKERFSLILESASTNQTSMYLCASLLGDSNQPQHFGDGTRLSIL.

This clone was picked up one time. This chain connects TRBV12-5 to TRBJ2-3; 9 bases align to TRBD2. The CDR3 spans 14 residues. Germline assignment: CDR1 LGHNT and CDR2 FRNRAP. J lost 3 bases, V lost 5 bases, and 3 bases had no gene match. The CDR3 sequence is CASGAGLATDTQYF. CDR3 coding DNA: TGTGCTAGTGGTGCGGGACTAGCTACAGATACGCAGTATTTT.

The genes are TRBV4-3 and TRBJ2-6; a possible D gene is TRBD2 (5 bases). V was pared by 0 bases and J by 1 base, with 7 bases between. The CDR3 is 16 residues long. Germline V gene lookup returns CDR1 LGHNA and CDR2 YSLEER. The CDR3 DNA follows: TGCGCCAGCAGCCAAGACCGAGGGTCTGGGGCCAACGTCCTGACTTTC. Translating it yields CASSQDRGSGANVLTF.

Remarks on this clone: A read error may account for a junction end that differs from germline. The chain employs TRBV7-7 and TRBJ2-7; D may be TRBD1 (6 bases). This CDR3 contains 13 residues. Looked up from germline, CDR1 is SSHAT and CDR2 is FNYEAQ (reference sequence). The CDR3, as DNA: TGTGCTAGCAGCTTTGGAACAGGGAACGAGCAGTACTTC. Translation gives CASSFGTGNEQYF.

This chain links TRBV18 with TRBJ2-5; D gene uncertain. CDR3 length: 12 amino acids. V was clipped by 3 bases and J by 5 bases, with 7 bases between them. Germline-derived CDR1 and CDR2 are KGHSH and LQKENI. The CDR3 region has the DNA TGTGCCAGCTCACCCATACCGGAGACCCAGTACTTC. Its translation: CASSPIPETQYF.

The chain links TRBV6-5 to TRBJ2-6; D could derive from TRBD1 or TRBD2 (5 bases each). This CDR3 comprises 15 residues. V dropped 2 bases and J dropped 4 bases, with 9 bases sitting between them. CDR1 and CDR2 from the germline V gene are MNHEY and SVGAGI. CDR3 in DNA: TGTGCCAGCAGTTACACCGGGGCCGGGGCCAACGTCCTGACTTTC. As protein: CASSYTGAGANVLTF.

The chain is built from TRBV7-8 and TRBJ2-7; no definite D call. V lost 6 bases and J 2 bases, leaving 11 bases between the germline ends. The CDR3 spans 13 residues. CDR1 is SGHVS and CDR2 is FQNEAQ in the germline V gene. CDR3 sequence (DNA): TGTGCCAGCAGTTTCGGGTCCGCCTACGAGCAGTACTTC. Translation gives CASSFGSAYEQYF.

The chain uses TRBV6-5 and TRBJ2-2; possible D gene TRBD1, 6 bases. V was cut by 8 bases and J by 2 bases, with 9 bases left in between. This CDR3 is 13 amino acids long. CDR1 and CDR2 (germline): MNHEY, SVGAGI. As DNA, the CDR3 is TGTGCCAGCGGACAGTTTAACACCGGGGAGCTGTTTTTT. It yields the protein CASGQFNTGELFF.

V usage is TRBV19 and J usage is TRBJ1-1; D gene uncertain. V was clipped by 5 bases and J by 2 bases, with 9 bases between them. This CDR3 contains 13 residues. Germline-derived CDR1 and CDR2 are LNHDA and SQIVND (reference sequence). The CDR3 coding sequence is TGTGCCAGTAGTTTGCTATCCAACACTGAAGCTTTCTTT. Amino acid sequence: CASSLLSNTEAFF.

This sequence joins TRBV5-6 and TRBJ1-6; 10 nucleotides align to TRBD1. In germline, CDR1 is SGHDT, CDR2 YYEEEE. This CDR3 has 15 amino acids. With 5 bases clipped from V and 10 bases from J, the junction kept 9 bases outside the gene matches. In DNA form, the CDR3 reads TGTGCCAGCAGTCAAGACAGGGGGCAACTCTCACCCCTCCACTTT. It translates to CASSQDRGQLSPLHF.

The chain uses TRBV25-1 and TRBJ2-6; 7 nucleotides agree with TRBD1. The CDR3 is made up of 16 amino acids. Germline V lookup: CDR1 MGHDK, CDR2 SYGVNS. The V segment lost 5 bases and the J segment 3 bases; nucleotides outside the gene matches: 7. The CDR3 nucleotides are TGTGCCAGCAGTCCGCCCAGGGGGTTTGGGGCCAACGTCCTGACTTTC. Its protein is CASSPPRGFGANVLTF.

This clone was picked up one time. The CDR3 region is CASSRRRDTEAFF. The CDR3 DNA is TGTGCCAGCAGCCGACGGCGTGACACTGAAGCTTTCTTT. The V call is TRBV11-2, the J call TRBJ1-1, with D hard to call. The CDR3 is 13 amino acids. The germline V gene encodes CDR1 SGHAT and CDR2 FQNNGV. V dropped 5 bases and J dropped 3 bases, with 10 bases sitting between them.

By sample fraction, this clone is large (0.1 to 1%). Other DNA sequences from this sample encode an identical CDR3 as well. The chain has TRBV19 and TRBJ2-7; 9 positions match TRBD2. This CDR3 spans 13 amino acids. V shed 3 bases, J shed 5 bases, and the junction held 2 bases outside the gene matches. CDR1 LNHDA and CDR2 SQIVND come from the germline V gene (reference sequence). The CDR3 spells CASSIASGDEQYF. Written as DNA, the CDR3 is TGTGCCAGTAGTATTGCTAGCGGGGACGAGCAGTACTTC.

The V and J genes are TRBV2 and TRBJ1-2; D unclear. The germline V gene has CDR1 SNHLY and CDR2 FYNNEI. This CDR3 comprises 14 residues. Between the trimmed V and J ends, which lost 0 bases and 5 bases, there was a span of 10 bases. Here the CDR3 reads CASSEAQRKYGYTF. For the CDR3, the DNA is TGTGCCAGCAGTGAAGCGCAAAGGAAATATGGCTACACCTTC.

V is TRBV14 and J is TRBJ2-5, with 8 bases lining up with TRBD1. The CDR3 consists of 16 residues. V lost 4 bases and J lost 6; bases outside the gene matches: 13. The V gene's germline CDR1 is SGHDN and CDR2 FVKESK. Written as DNA, the CDR3 is TGTGCCAGCAGCCGGGCCAAGGACAGGGTCATACAGACCCAGTACTTC. Amino acid sequence: CASSRAKDRVIQTQYF. Variable domain in full (rest from reference TRBV14 and TRBJ2-5): EAGVTQFPSHSVIEKGQTVTLRCDPISGHDNLYWYRRVMGKEIKFLLHFVKESKQDESGMPNNRFLAERTGGTYSTLKVQPAELEDSGVYFCASSRAKDRVIQTQYFGPGTRLLVL.

This clone was recorded a few times. The V gene is TRBV7-2, the J gene TRBJ1-2; 7 bases line up with TRBD1. With V trimmed by 1 base and J by 0 bases, 11 bases remained unmatched. Germline-derived CDR1 and CDR2 are SGHTA and FQGNSA. The CDR3 is 18 amino acids. Here the CDR3 DNA reads TGTGCCAGCAGCTTAGTGTATCTGGGACAGAGCCCTAACTATGGCTACACCTTC. Its translation is CASSLVYLGQSPNYGYTF.

The V and J genes are TRBV10-3 and TRBJ1-1; 8 positions agree with TRBD1. Germline V gene sequence: CDR1 ENHRY, CDR2 SYGVKD. The junction had 8 bases not matched to a gene; V was cut back by 6 bases and J by 2 bases. This CDR3 contains 15 residues. CDR3 sequence: CAISHQDRANTEAFF. CDR3 DNA: TGTGCCATCAGCCATCAGGACAGGGCTAACACTGAAGCTTTCTTT.

The chain couples TRBV7-2 to TRBJ2-5; D is possibly TRBD1 (5 bases). From germline, CDR1 is SGHTA and CDR2 FQGNSA. The ends were cut back, 2 bases at V and 0 bases at J, with 7 bases in the middle. The CDR3 has 14 residues. The DNA for the CDR3 is TGTGCCAGCAGCTTAAACAGGAACCAAGAGACCCAGTACTTC. Translating it yields CASSLNRNQETQYF. Looking up the rest from reference TRBV7-2 and TRBJ2-5 gives the full variable domain: GAGVSQSPSNKVTEKGKDVELRCDPISGHTALYWYRQSLGQGLEFLIYFQGNSAPDKSGLPSDRFSAERTGGSVSTLTIQRTQQEDSAVYLCASSLNRNQETQYFGPGTRLLVL.

V gene TRBV5-1 combines with J gene TRBJ2-1; 10 nucleotides agree with TRBD1. The CDR3 totals 15 residues. Trimming took 4 bases from V and 7 from J; bases not matched to a gene: 8. Germline V gene sequence: CDR1 SGHRS, CDR2 YFSETQ. CDR3 region: CASSPEGQGWNEQFF. CDR3 in DNA: TGCGCCAGCAGCCCGGAGGGACAGGGGTGGAATGAGCAGTTCTTC.

The V gene is TRBV7-2, the J gene TRBJ1-1; 9 nucleotides agree with TRBD1. Trimming took 9 bases from V and 6 from J; bases not matched to a gene: 8. This CDR3 has 13 residues. Germline CDR1 reads SGHTA; CDR2 reads FQGNSA. The CDR3 here is CASSGTGIPEAFF. CDR3 bases: TGTGCCAGTTCCGGGACAGGGATACCTGAAGCTTTCTTT.

This clone was found a few times. The chain links TRBV19 to TRBJ1-5; D gene ambiguous. CDR1 and CDR2 from the germline V gene are LNHDA and SQIVND (reference sequence). CDR3 length: 15 residues. V lost 5 bases and J 0 bases, leaving 11 bases between the germline ends. In DNA form, the CDR3 reads TGTGCCAGTAGTGCGGCAGGCTATAGCAATCAGCCCCAGCATTTT. As protein: CASSAAGYSNQPQHF.

The chain carries TRBV4-1 and TRBJ1-2, with a possible D match to TRBD1 (6 bases). Trimming cost V 4 bases and J 3 bases, with 15 bases left between them. The CDR3 totals 15 residues. Germline-derived CDR1 and CDR2 are MGHRA and YSYEKL. The CDR3 bases are TGCGCCAGCAGCCGAGAGGACAGTTCATACTATGGCTACACCTTC. This codes for CASSREDSSYYGYTF.